A single sample gave rise to the 20 T cell receptor beta chains below, sequenced in a study of T cells in localized non-small cell lung cancer (TCRdb year 2020). The library was prepared using the immunoSEQ multiplex PCR assay. TCRdb holds this immuneACCESS table with in-frame rearrangements only. Some clones are missing; in checked studies, unresolved V genes explain under half, and the rest has no known cause. The sample table holds tens of thousands of clones, of which roughly 77% were seen once. 30% to 35% of the sample rests with the top ten. The sequencing used PBMCs, collected before any cancer treatment. The receptors stem from a woman aged 35-75 years with stage II squamous cell lung carcinoma.

There are a few counts of this clone. Other DNA sequences in this specimen translate into the identical CDR3. The V and J genes are TRBV7-2 and TRBJ2-7; D may be TRBD2 (5 bases). This CDR3 contains 14 residues. Germline V CDR1 and CDR2: SGHTA, FQGNSA. Trimming left V 1 base short and J 3 bases short, with 10 bases between. The CDR3 region is CASSLGTGVYEQYF. The DNA of the CDR3 is TGTGCCAGCAGCTTAGGGACCGGGGTCTACGAGCAGTACTTC.

The V gene is TRBV28, the J gene TRBJ1-4; TRBD1 matches at 7 bases. Losses at the gene ends were 5 bases for V and 5 bases for J; bases not matched to a gene: 8. The CDR3 loop spans 15 amino acids. Germline CDR1 reads MDHEN; CDR2 reads SYDVKM. The CDR3 sequence: CASSLVDRPNEKLFF. The CDR3 nucleotides are TGTGCCAGCAGTCTAGTGGACAGGCCGAATGAAAAACTGTTTTTT. The entire variable domain, with the rest obtained from reference TRBV28 and TRBJ1-4, is as follows: DVKVTQSSRYLVKRTGEKVFLECVQDMDHENMFWYRQDPGLGLRLIYFSYDVKMKEKGDIPEGYSVSREKKERFSLILESASTNQTSMYLCASSLVDRPNEKLFFGSGTQLSVL.

Here the CDR3 reads CASSSPLPADTQYF. The CDR3 DNA follows: TGTGCCAGCAGCTCCCCTCTCCCGGCAGATACGCAGTATTTT. The chain couples TRBV7-9 to TRBJ2-3; D gene ambiguous. The germline V and J ends were trimmed by 4 bases and 4 bases, with 12 bases remaining between them. The CDR3 length is 14 residues. The germline V gene has CDR1 SEHNR and CDR2 FQNEAQ (reference sequence).

V is TRBV6-5 and J is TRBJ2-7; a possible D gene is TRBD1 (7 bases). CDR3 size: 14 residues. Germline loops: CDR1 MNHEY, CDR2 SVGAGI. The V gene lost 4 bases and the J gene lost 5 bases, with 15 bases spanning the gap. Here the CDR3 reads CASSCGTVSNEQYV. Here the CDR3 DNA reads TGTGCCAGCAGTTGCGGGACAGTAAGCAACGAGCAGTACGTC.

Regarding this clone: Compared with germline, one end of the junction differs, possibly owing to a read error. The chain combines TRBV7-7 with TRBJ2-1, with 8 positions matching TRBD1. The CDR3 is 14 residues long. Germline CDR1 SSHAT, CDR2 FNYEAQ (reference sequence). The CDR3 loop reads CASSLGQASNEQFF. CDR3 DNA sequence: TGTGCTAGCAGCCTGGGACAGGCGTCTAATGAGCAGTTCTTC.

V usage is TRBV7-2 and J usage is TRBJ2-7; TRBD1 is a possible D gene (6 bases). The CDR3 spans 14 residues. V lost 1 base and J lost 4, with 11 bases in between. Germline assignment: CDR1 SGHTA and CDR2 FQGNSA. CDR3 bases: TGTGCCAGCAGCTTAGATGGGGGCCCTTACGAGCAGTACGTC. Translating gives CASSLDGGPYEQYV.

This sequence joins TRBV19 and TRBJ2-1; D remains unclear. Trimming cost V 4 bases and J 3 bases, with 7 bases left between them. This CDR3 region has 13 residues. From germline, CDR1 is LNHDA and CDR2 SQIVND (reference sequence). CDR3 sequence (DNA): TGTGCCAGTAGTACTGAGATCTACAATGAGCAGTTCTTC. This gives the protein CASSTEIYNEQFF.

The CDR3 DNA reads TGCGCCAGCAGCCTGGGGTTGGCCATACTCGATGAGCAGTTCTTC. Protein product: CASSLGLAILDEQFF. V and J are TRBV5-1 and TRBJ2-1; D unclear. The CDR3 totals 15 residues. Germline-derived CDR1 and CDR2 are SGHRS and YFSETQ. The V end lost 4 bases, the J end lost 8 bases, and 19 bases lay between the germline ends.

The rearrangement joins TRBV28 to TRBJ1-5, with D perhaps TRBD1 (5 bases). The CDR3 totals 17 residues. Germline assignment: CDR1 MDHEN and CDR2 SYDVKM. Trimming took off 4 bases at V and 0 bases at J, with 16 bases between the two ends. CDR3 in amino acids: CASSSSEGSHSNQPQHF. CDR3 nucleotide sequence: TGTGCCAGCAGTTCGAGCGAGGGGTCCCATAGCAATCAGCCCCAGCATTTT.

This clone was observed a handful of times. The chain carries TRBV27 and TRBJ2-7, with D possibly being TRBD1 (6 bases). The CDR3 extends over 13 amino acids. The germline gives CDR1 MNHEY, CDR2 SMNVEV (reference sequence). Trimming pared 2 bases from V and 4 bases from J, leaving 9 bases between. The CDR3 DNA follows: TGTGCCAGCAGTTTAAGACAGGATTACGAGCAGTACTTC. As protein: CASSLRQDYEQYF.

This clone showed up just a few times. The chain couples TRBV7-2 to TRBJ2-5, with TRBD1 matching 7 bases. Germline V gene lookup returns CDR1 SGHTA and CDR2 FQGNSA. V gave up 8 bases and J gave up 2 bases; unmatched junction bases: 5. This CDR3 region has 13 residues. In nucleotides, the CDR3 is TGTGCCAGCCAGGGACAGTTTCAAGAGACCCAGTACTTC. Amino acids: CASQGQFQETQYF.

This clone occurred once. The chain has TRBV4-2 and TRBJ2-1; no definite D call. The ends were cut back, 3 bases at V and 4 bases at J, with 22 bases in the middle. This CDR3 has 18 amino acids. In germline, CDR1 is LGHNA, CDR2 YNFKEQ. This CDR3 is CASSQIRPSPHLYNEQFF. The CDR3 bases are TGTGCCAGCAGCCAGATAAGACCCTCTCCCCATTTATACAATGAGCAGTTCTTC.

The V and J genes are TRBV5-1 and TRBJ2-3; D is possibly TRBD1 or TRBD2 (5 bases each). CDR1 and CDR2 (germline): SGHRS, YFSETQ. The CDR3 has 12 amino acids. The germline V and J ends were trimmed by 0 bases and 9 bases, with 8 bases remaining between them. DNA of the CDR3: TGCGCCAGCAGCTTGGTAGGGACCACGCAGTATTTT. This sequence encodes CASSLVGTTQYF.

The chain is built from TRBV11-2 and TRBJ2-3, with TRBD2 identical over 8 bases. Germline CDR1 reads SGHAT; CDR2 reads FQNNGV. Trimming removed 5 bases from V and 4 bases from J; junction bases left unmatched: 5. The CDR3 is made up of 14 amino acids. The CDR3 DNA follows: TGTGCCAGCAGCAGGCGGGAGGCTTCAGATACGCAGTATTTT. Translated: CASSRREASDTQYF.

This clone was seen at least ten times. The chain employs TRBV5-4 and TRBJ1-1; D not certain. Germline V lookup: CDR1 SGHNT, CDR2 YYREEE (reference sequence). The CDR3 is 15 amino acids. V was trimmed by 0 bases and J by 6 bases, leaving 15 bases between them. CDR3 sequence reads: CASSLESEELSEAFF. Written as DNA, the CDR3 is TGTGCCAGCAGCTTGGAATCCGAAGAGCTCTCTGAAGCTTTCTTT. The complete variable domain, with remaining parts taken from reference TRBV5-4 and TRBJ1-1, reads ETGVTQSPTHLIKTRGQQVTLRCSSQSGHNTVSWYQQALGQGPQFIFQYYREEENGRGNFPPRFSGLQFPNYSSELNVNALELDDSALYLCASSLESEELSEAFFGQGTRLTVV.

The chain employs TRBV9 and TRBJ1-3; possible D gene TRBD1, 5 bases. CDR1 is SGDLS, CDR2 YYNGEE, per germline. This CDR3 has 18 residues. V lost 2 bases and J 4 bases, leaving 22 bases between the germline ends. This chain's CDR3 is CASSVFPTPQGVGNTIYF. The CDR3, as DNA: TGTGCCAGCAGCGTCTTCCCGACACCCCAGGGAGTCGGAAACACCATATATTTT.

This chain joins TRBV28 and TRBJ2-3, with D possibly TRBD1 on 6 matching bases. V lost 4 bases and J lost 2, with 10 bases in between. The germline V gene has CDR1 MDHEN and CDR2 SYDVKM. This CDR3 contains 14 residues. The CDR3 loop reads CASSSPGHTDTQYF. The CDR3 DNA sequence: TGTGCCAGCAGTTCGCCGGGACACACAGATACGCAGTATTTT.

The chain links TRBV5-5 to TRBJ2-7; TRBD1 aligns across 10 bases. The CDR3 consists of 16 residues. Germline values: CDR1 SGHKS, CDR2 YYEKEE (reference sequence). V lost 0 bases and J lost 3; bases outside the gene matches: 6. The CDR3 sequence: CASSLGQGANLYEQYV. Written as DNA, the CDR3 is TGTGCCAGCAGCTTGGGACAGGGGGCGAATCTCTACGAGCAGTACGTC.

The chain combines TRBV7-3 with TRBJ2-1, with TRBD2 as a possible D gene (5 bases). V lost 1 base and J 3 bases, leaving 10 bases between the germline ends. This CDR3 has 15 residues. The germline V gene has CDR1 SGHTA and CDR2 FQGTGA. Written as DNA, the CDR3 is TGTGCCAGCAGCTTAAACCTAGCCCGCTACAATGAGCAGTTCTTC. Translated: CASSLNLARYNEQFF.

The chain employs TRBV19 and TRBJ1-1; a possible D gene is TRBD1 (5 bases). This CDR3 region has 16 residues. V was shortened by 3 bases and J by 2 bases, with 16 bases between the two germline ends. Germline V gene data show CDR1 as LNHDA and CDR2 as SQIVND (reference sequence). This CDR3 reads CASSIPPTGVNTEAFF. In nucleotides, the CDR3 is TGTGCCAGTAGTATCCCCCCAACAGGTGTCAACACTGAAGCTTTCTTT.